Listed below are T cell receptor beta chains from one sample, sequenced in a study of T cell responses to AZD1222 COVID-19 vaccine. The repertoire was sequenced with immunoSEQ multiplex PCR; TCRdb's copy has only in-frame clones and lacks some. The sample records about 100,000 clones, about 90% being singletons. The input for sequencing was peripheral blood, taken on day 0 of AZD1222 vaccination. These receptors originate from an adult in good health. Each CDR3 is given with its conserved first and last residue. Each record gives: V gene, D gene, J gene, CDR3 length, CDR3 DNA, CDR3 protein. D genes are given only for firm matches.

TRBV28,TRBD2,TRBJ2-7,17,TGTGCCAGCAGTTTCTTTGTAGCGGGACCAAGCTCCTACGAGCAGTACTTC,CASSFFVAGPSSYEQYF
TRBV11-2,TRBD2,TRBJ2-4,19,TGTGCCAGCAGCTCAGGGTGGGAGCTAGCGGAGCTGGCCAAAAACATTCAGTACTTC,CASSSGWELAELAKNIQYF
TRBV3-1/TRBV3-2,TRBD1,TRBJ2-7,18,TGTGCCAGCAGCCAAGATCGACAGGGCTCACACTTTTCCTACGAGCAGTACTTC,CASSQDRQGSHFSYEQYF
TRBV9,.,TRBJ1-4,15,TGTGCCAGCAGCATCGGGGGGCCCCTGGAAGAAAAACTGTTTTTT,CASSIGGPLEEKLFF
TRBV28,TRBD1,TRBJ1-2,13,TGTGCCAGCAGTTTAGGGACAGGGGGCGGCTACACCTTC,CASSLGTGGGYTF
TRBV19,.,TRBJ1-2,12,TGTGCCAGTAGTATATACAGCTATGGCTACACCTTC,CASSIYSYGYTF
TRBV28,.,TRBJ2-3,17,TGTGCCAGCAGTATCCCCCTTAATCGGGAAAGTTGGGATACGCAGTATTTT,CASSIPLNRESWDTQYF
TRBV28,.,TRBJ2-7,14,TGTGCCAGCAGTCCCCTCGATCGGGTAAGCGAGCAGTACTTC,CASSPLDRVSEQYF
TRBV18,.,TRBJ1-1,13,TGTGCCAGCTCACCACGAGCTGACCCTGAAGCTTTCTTT,CASSPRADPEAFF
TRBV3-1/TRBV3-2,.,TRBJ1-5,15,TGTGCCAGCAGCCAAGATCTTCAGAAAGGTCAGCCCCAGCATTTT,CASSQDLQKGQPQHF
TRBV30,.,TRBJ1-6,14,TGTGCCTGGAGGTACCGCTCCTATAATTCACCCCTCCACTTT,CAWRYRSYNSPLHF